This TCR beta chain was profiled in a study of blood T cell repertoires in COVID-19. Study-wide background: Samples of COVID-19 (acute and convalescent) were obtained from the United States, Italy and Spain. Sources were T cells, B-cell-depleted T cells, or PBMCs; the material itself was cDNA or gDNA.

Authors' data handling: It was from reference gene primer amplification that nucleated cell counts were estimated. Repertoires were generated with immunoSEQ multiplex PCR, while TCRdb's copy carries only in-frame clones and drops some. V, J and clone size are taken as reported in that table, and D and trimming were inferred from the DNA itself. The table has about 150,000 clones, 80% to 90% seen once. The junction had 4 bases not matched to a gene; V was cut back by 4 bases and J by 0 bases. This CDR3 is 17 amino acids long. In germline, CDR1 is SGHTA, CDR2 FQGTGA. Sequenced material: peripheral blood. The chain recombines TRBV7-3 with TRBJ2-2; 11 bases line up with TRBD2. This clonotype originated in a woman aged 40 to 49 with acute or convalescent COVID-19. DNA for the CDR3: TGTGCCAGCAGCTCCCATAGCGGGGGGGCGAACACCGGGGAGCTGTTTTTT. Protein sequence: CASSSHSGGANTGELFF.